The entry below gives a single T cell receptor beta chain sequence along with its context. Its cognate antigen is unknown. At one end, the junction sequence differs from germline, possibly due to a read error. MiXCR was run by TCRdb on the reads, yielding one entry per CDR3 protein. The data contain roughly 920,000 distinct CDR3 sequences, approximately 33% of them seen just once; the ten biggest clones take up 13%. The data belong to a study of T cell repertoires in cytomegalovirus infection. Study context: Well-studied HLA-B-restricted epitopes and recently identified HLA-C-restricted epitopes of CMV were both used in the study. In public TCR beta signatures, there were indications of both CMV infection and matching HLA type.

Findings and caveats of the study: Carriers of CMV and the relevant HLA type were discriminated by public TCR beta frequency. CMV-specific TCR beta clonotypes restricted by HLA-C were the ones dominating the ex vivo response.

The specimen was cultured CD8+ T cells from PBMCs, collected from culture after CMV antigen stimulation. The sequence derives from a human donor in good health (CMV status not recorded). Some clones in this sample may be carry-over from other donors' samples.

The CDR3 spells CAGSSLRGRSSGANVLTF. In DNA form, the CDR3 reads TGTGCCGGCAGCAGCCTCAGGGGGCGCAGCTCTGGGGCCAACGTCCTGACTTTC. The rearrangement uses TRBV7-9 and TRBJ2-6; 8 nucleotides agree with TRBD1. The CDR3 totals 18 residues. Germline lookup yields CDR1 SEHNR and CDR2 FQNEAQ (reference sequence).